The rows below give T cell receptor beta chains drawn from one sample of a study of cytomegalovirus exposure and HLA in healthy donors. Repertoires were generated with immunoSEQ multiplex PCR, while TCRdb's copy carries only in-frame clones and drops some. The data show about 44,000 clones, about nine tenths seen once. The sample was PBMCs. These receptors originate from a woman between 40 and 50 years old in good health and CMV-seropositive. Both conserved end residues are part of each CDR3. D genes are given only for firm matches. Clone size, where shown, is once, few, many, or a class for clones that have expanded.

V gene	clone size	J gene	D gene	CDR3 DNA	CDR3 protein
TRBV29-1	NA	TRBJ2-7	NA	TGCAGCGTTGCTGGCGGCCCTCGGGACGAGCAGTACTTC	CSVAGGPRDEQYF
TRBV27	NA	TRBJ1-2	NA	TGTGCCAGCAGTTTATCGTCGGCAGGAGGTGGCTACACCTTC	CASSLSSAGGGYTF
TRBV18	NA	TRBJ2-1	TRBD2	TGTGCCAGCTCACCACCGGGACTAGCGAGTCCTTACAATGAGCAGTTCTTC	CASSPPGLASPYNEQFF
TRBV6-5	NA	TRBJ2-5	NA	TGTGCCAGCAGTTACAATGAGGGAGAGACCCAGTACTTC	CASSYNEGETQYF
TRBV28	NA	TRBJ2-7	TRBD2	TGTGCCAGCAGTCACCTCAGCGGGAACTACGAGCAGTACTTC	CASSHLSGNYEQYF
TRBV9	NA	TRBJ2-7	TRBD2	TGTGCCAGCAGCGTAGGCGAGAGCGGGAGTCCCCACGAGCAGTACTTC	CASSVGESGSPHEQYF
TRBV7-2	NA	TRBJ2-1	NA	TGTGCCAGCAGCTTTTCTAATTTGTATACTGAGCAGTTCTTC	CASSFSNLYTEQFF
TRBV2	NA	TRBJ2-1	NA	TGTGCCAGCAGGCTCCGGGACACTTTGAGCTCCTACAATGAGCAGTTCTTC	CASRLRDTLSSYNEQFF
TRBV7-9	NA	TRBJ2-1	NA	TGTTCCAGCAGCCCCACCCCGGGTAGCTCTTCCTACAATGAGCAGTTCTTC	CSSSPTPGSSSYNEQFF
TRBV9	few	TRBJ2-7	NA	TGTGCCAGCAGCGTAATGGCAGGGCCCTACGAGCAGTACTTC	CASSVMAGPYEQYF
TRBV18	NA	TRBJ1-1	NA	TGTGCCAGCTCACCTGGAGCGGGGGCCATGAACACTGAAGCTTTCTTT	CASSPGAGAMNTEAFF
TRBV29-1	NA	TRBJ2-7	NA	TGCAGCGTAGGGGCCAACTCCTACGAGCAGTACTTC	CSVGANSYEQYF
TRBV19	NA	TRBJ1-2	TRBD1	TGTGCCAGTAGTCCGCCGGACAGGGCGGGCTACACCTTC	CASSPPDRAGYTF
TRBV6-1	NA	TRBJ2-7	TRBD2	TGTGCCAGCAGCGATGGGACTAGCGGGGTATACGAGCAGTACTTC	CASSDGTSGVYEQYF
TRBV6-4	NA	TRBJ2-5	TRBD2	TGTGCCAGCATCACCGGGGGGGGGCAAGAGACCCAGTACTTC	CASITGGGQETQYF